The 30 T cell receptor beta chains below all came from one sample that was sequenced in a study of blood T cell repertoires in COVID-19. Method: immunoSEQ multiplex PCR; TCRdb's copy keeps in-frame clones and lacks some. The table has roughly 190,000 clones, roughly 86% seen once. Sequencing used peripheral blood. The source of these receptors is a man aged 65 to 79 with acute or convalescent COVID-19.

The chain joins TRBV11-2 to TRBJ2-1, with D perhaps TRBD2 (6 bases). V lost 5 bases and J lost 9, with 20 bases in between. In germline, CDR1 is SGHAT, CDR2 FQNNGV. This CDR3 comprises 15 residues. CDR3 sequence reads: CASSRPRGERSEQFF. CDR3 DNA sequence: TGTGCCAGCAGCCGCCCGCGGGGCGAACGGAGTGAGCAGTTCTTC.

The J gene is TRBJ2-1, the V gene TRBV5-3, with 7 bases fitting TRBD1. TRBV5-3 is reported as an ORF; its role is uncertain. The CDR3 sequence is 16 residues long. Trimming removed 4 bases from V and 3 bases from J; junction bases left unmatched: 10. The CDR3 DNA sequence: TGTGCCAGAAGCCTCAGGGGGACGGTAAACTACAATGAGCAGTTCTTC. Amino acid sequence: CARSLRGTVNYNEQFF.

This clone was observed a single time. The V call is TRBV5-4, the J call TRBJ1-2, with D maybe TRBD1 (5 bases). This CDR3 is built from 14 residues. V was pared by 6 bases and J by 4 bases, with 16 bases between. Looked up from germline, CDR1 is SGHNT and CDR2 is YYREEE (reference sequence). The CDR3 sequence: CASKMRQGAYGYTF. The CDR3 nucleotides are TGTGCCAGCAAGATGAGACAAGGGGCCTATGGCTACACCTTC. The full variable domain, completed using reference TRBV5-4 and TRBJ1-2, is ETGVTQSPTHLIKTRGQQVTLRCSSQSGHNTVSWYQQALGQGPQFIFQYYREEENGRGNFPPRFSGLQFPNYSSELNVNALELDDSALYLCASKMRQGAYGYTFGSGTRLTVV.

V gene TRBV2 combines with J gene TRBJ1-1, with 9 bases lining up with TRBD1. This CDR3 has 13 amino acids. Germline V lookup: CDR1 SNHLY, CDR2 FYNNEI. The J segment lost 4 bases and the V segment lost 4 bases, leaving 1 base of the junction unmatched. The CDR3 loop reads CASSGQGVTEAFF. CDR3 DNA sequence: TGTGCCAGCAGTGGACAGGGGGTCACTGAAGCTTTCTTT.

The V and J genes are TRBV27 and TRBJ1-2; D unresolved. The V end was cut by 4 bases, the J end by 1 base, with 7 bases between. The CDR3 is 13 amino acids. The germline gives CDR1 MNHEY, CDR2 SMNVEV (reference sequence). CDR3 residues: CASSWRGNYGYTF. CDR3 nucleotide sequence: TGTGCCAGCAGTTGGCGGGGTAACTATGGCTACACCTTC.

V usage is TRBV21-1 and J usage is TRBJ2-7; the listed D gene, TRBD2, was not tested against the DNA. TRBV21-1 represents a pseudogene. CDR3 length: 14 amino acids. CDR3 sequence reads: CASTSFRGRAEQYF. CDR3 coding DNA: TGTGCCAGCACCTCCTTCCGGGGTAGGGCCGAGCAGTACTTC.

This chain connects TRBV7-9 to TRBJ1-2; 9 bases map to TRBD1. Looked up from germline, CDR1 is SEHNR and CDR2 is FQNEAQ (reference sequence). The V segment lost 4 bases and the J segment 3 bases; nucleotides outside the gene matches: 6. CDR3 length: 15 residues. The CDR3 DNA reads TGTGCCAGCAGCTACGGGACAGGGACCCACTATGGCTACACCTTC. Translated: CASSYGTGTHYGYTF. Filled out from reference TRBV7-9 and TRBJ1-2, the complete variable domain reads DTGVSQNPRHKITKRGQNVTFRCDPISEHNRLYWYRQTLGQGPEFLTYFQNEAQLEKSRLLSDRFSAERPKGSFSTLEIQRTEQGDSAMYLCASSYGTGTHYGYTFGSGTRLTVV.

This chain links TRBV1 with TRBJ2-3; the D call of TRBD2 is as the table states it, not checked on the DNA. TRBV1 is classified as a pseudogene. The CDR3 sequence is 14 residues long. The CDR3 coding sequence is TGCACCAGCAGCCCCAACCGGGAAGCAGATACGCAGTATTTT. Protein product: CTSSPNREADTQYF.

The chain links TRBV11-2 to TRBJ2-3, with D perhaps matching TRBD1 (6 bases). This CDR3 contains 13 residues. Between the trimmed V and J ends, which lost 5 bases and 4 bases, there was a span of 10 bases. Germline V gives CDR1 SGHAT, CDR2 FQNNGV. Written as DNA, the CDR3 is TGTGCCAGCAGCACGACAGGACCAGATACGCAGTATTTT. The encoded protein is CASSTTGPDTQYF. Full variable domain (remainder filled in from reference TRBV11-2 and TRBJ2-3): EAGVAQSPRYKIIEKRQSVAFWCNPISGHATLYWYQQILGQGPKLLIQFQNNGVVDDSQLPKDRFSAERLKGVDSTLKIQPAKLEDSAVYLCASSTTGPDTQYFGPGTRLTVL.

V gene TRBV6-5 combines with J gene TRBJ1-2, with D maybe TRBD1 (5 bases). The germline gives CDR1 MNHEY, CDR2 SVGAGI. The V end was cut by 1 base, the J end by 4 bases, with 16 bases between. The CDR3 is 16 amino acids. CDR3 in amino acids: CASSYFRDFRAYGYTF. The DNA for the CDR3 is TGTGCCAGCAGTTACTTTCGGGACTTCCGAGCCTATGGCTACACCTTC.

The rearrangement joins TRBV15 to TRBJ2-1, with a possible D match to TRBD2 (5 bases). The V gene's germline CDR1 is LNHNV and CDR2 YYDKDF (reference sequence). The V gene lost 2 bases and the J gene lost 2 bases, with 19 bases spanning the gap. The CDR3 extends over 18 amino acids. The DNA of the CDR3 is TGTGCCACCAGCAGAATTCCTGCGGACTGGTCTACCTACAATGAGCAGTTCTTC. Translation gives CATSRIPADWSTYNEQFF.

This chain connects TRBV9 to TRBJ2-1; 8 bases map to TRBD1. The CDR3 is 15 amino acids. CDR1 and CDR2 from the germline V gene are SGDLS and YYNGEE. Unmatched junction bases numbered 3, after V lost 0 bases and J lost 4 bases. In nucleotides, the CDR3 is TGTGCCAGCAGCGTAGTGACAGGGGAGTACAATGAGCAGTTCTTC. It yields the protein CASSVVTGEYNEQFF.

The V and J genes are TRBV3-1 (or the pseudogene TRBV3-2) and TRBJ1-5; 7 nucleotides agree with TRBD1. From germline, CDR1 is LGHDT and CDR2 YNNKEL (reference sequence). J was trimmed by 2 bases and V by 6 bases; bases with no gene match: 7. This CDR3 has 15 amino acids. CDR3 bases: TGTGCCAGCAGTTGGGGACAGATGGGCAATCAGCCCCAGCATTTT. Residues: CASSWGQMGNQPQHF.

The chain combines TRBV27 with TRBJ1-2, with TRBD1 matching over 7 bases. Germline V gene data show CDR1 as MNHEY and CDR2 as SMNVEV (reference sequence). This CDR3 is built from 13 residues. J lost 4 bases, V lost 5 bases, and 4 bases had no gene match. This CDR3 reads CASSPRTGYGYTF. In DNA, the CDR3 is TGTGCCAGCAGTCCCCGGACAGGCTATGGCTACACCTTC.

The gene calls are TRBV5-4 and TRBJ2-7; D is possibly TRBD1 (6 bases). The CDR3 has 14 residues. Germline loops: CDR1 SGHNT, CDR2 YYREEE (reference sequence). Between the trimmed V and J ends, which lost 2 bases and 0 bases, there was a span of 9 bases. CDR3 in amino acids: CASSFTGYSYEQYF. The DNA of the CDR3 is TGTGCCAGCAGCTTTACAGGGTACTCCTACGAGCAGTACTTC.

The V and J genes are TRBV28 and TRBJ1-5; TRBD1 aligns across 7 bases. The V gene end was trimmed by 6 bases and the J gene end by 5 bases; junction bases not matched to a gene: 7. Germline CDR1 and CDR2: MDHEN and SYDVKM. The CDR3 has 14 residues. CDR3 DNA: TGTGCCAGCAGCTCTGACAGGGCTGATCAGCCCCAGCATTTT. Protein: CASSSDRADQPQHF.

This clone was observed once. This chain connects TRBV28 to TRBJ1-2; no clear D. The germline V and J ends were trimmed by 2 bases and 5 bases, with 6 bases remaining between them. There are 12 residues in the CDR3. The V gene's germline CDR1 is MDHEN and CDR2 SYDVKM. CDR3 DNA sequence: TGTGCCAGCAGTTTAGAGTTATATGGCTACACCTTC. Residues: CASSLELYGYTF.

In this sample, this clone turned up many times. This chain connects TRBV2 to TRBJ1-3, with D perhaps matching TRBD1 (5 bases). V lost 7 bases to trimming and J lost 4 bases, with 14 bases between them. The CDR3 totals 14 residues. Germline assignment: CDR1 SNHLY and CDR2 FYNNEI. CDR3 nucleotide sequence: TGTGCCAGCAAGGCCCAGGGCCCCGGAAACACCATATATTTT. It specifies CASKAQGPGNTIYF.

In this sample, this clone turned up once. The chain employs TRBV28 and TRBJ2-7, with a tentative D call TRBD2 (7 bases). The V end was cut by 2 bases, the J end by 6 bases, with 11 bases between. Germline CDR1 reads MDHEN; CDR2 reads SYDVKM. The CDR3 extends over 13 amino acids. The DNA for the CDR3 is TGTGCCAGCAGTTTAGGGGGGGCTGGCGAGCAGTACTTC. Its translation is CASSLGGAGEQYF.

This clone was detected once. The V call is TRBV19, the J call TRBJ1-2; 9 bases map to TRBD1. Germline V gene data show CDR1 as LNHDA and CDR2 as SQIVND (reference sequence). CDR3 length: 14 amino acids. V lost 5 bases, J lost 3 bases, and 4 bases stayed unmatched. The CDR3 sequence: CASSEDRGDYGYTF. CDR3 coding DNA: TGTGCCAGTAGTGAAGACAGGGGGGACTATGGCTACACCTTC.

CDR3 nucleotides: TGTGCCAGTAGTATTGAGCGGGGGGGGCGGTCAGCCGGCAAAAACATTCAGTACTTC. Translation: CASSIERGGRSAGKNIQYF. The J gene is TRBJ2-4, the V gene TRBV19; 10 bases map to TRBD2. The junction had 14 bases not matched to a gene; V was cut back by 3 bases and J by 3 bases. Germline CDR1 reads LNHDA; CDR2 reads SQIVND (reference sequence). The CDR3 loop spans 19 amino acids.

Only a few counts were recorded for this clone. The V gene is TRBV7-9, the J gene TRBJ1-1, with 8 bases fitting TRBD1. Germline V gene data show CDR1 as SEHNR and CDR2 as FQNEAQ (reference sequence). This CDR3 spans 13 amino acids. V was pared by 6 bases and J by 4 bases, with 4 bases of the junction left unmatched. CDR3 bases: TGTGCCAGCAGTTTAACAGGGGGCACTGAAGCTTTCTTT. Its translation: CASSLTGGTEAFF.

In DNA form, the CDR3 reads TGCGCCAGCAGCCAACAAGGACAGGGAGAAAACACCATATATTTT. It codes for CASSQQGQGENTIYF. The chain links TRBV4-3 to TRBJ1-3, with 8 bases identical to TRBD1. The CDR3 extends over 15 amino acids. Trimming took 2 bases from V and 6 from J; bases not matched to a gene: 6. Per the germline V gene, CDR1 is LGHNA and CDR2 is YSLEER.

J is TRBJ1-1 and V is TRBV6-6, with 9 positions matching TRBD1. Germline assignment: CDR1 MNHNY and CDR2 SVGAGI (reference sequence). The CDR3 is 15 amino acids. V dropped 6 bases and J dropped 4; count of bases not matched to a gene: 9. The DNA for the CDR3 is TGTGCCAGCAGACGCGGAGGACAGGGGTTCACTGAAGCTTTCTTT. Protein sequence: CASRRGGQGFTEAFF.

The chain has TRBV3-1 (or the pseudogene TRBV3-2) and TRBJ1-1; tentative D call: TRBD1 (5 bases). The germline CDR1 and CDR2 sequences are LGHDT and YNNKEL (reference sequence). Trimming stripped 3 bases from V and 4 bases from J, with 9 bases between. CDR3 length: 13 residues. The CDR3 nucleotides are TGTGCCAGCAGCCACCTCGGGGGCACTGAAGCTTTCTTT. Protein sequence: CASSHLGGTEAFF.

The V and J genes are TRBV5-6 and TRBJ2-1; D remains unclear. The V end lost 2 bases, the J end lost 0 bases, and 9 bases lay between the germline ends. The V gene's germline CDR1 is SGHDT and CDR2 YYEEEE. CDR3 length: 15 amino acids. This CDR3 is CASSFYSSSYNEQFF. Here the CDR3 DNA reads TGTGCCAGCAGCTTCTACAGTAGCTCCTACAATGAGCAGTTCTTC.

The CDR3 sequence: CASRGGYEQYF. CDR3 sequence (DNA): TGTGCCTCCCGGGGGGGGTACGAGCAGTACTTC. The gene calls are TRBV28 and TRBJ2-7, with TRBD2 matching 8 bases. CDR3 length: 11 amino acids. The trim removed 11 bases at V and 4 bases at J, leaving 4 bases unmatched. Looked up from germline, CDR1 is MDHEN and CDR2 is SYDVKM.

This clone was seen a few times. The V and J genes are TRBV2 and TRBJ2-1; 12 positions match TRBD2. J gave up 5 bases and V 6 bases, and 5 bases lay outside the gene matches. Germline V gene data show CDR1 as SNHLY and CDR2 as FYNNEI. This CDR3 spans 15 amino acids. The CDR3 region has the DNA TGTGCCAGCAGCGAGACTAGCGGGGGAAACAATGAGCAGTTCTTC. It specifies CASSETSGGNNEQFF.

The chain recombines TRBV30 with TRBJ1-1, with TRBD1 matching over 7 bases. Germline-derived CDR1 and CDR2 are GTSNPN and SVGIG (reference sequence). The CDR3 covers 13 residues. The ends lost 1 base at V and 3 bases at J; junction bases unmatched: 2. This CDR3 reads CAWSAQGDTEAFF. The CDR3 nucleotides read TGTGCCTGGAGTGCTCAGGGGGACACTGAAGCTTTCTTT.

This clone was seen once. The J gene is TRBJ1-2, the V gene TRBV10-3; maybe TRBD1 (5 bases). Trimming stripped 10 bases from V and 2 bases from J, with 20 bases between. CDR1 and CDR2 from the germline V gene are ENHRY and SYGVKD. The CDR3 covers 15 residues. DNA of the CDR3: TGTGCCACAAAAGGGCAGGGTGGTACCAACTATGGCTACACCTTC. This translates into CATKGQGGTNYGYTF.